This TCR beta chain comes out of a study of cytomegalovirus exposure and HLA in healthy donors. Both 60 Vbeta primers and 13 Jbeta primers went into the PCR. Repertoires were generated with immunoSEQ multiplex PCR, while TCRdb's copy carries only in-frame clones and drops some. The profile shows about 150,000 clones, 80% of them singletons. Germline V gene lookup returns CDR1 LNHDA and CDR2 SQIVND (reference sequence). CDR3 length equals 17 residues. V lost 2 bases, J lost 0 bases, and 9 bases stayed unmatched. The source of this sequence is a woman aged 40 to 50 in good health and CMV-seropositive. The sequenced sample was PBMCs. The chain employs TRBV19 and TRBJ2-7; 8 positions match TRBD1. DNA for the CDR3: TGTGCCAGTAGTATAAAGAGGGCGGGACAGGCCTCCTACGAGCAGTACTTC. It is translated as CASSIKRAGQASYEQYF.